The present T cell receptor (beta chain) was sequenced within a study of cytomegalovirus exposure and HLA in healthy donors. Study information: Most genotyped donors, about four fifths of fewer than 400, had Caucasian-associated genetic ancestry.

CDR3 size: 12 residues. V was cut by 4 bases and J by 5 bases, with 11 bases left in between. Germline lookup yields CDR1 SQVTM and CDR2 ANQGSEA. With 60 Vbeta and 13 Jbeta primers, the PCR was carried out. Some clones are missing from TCRdb's copy, which holds only in-frame ones; the method was immunoSEQ multiplex PCR. The data show about 140,000 clones, around 59% seen once. Findings of the study overall: A later analysis linked a missense variant in DCLRE1C to the trimming of TCR beta V and J genes. A later analysis reportedly found fewer N-insertions in an Asian-associated ancestry cluster than the roughly 680-donor mean.

This clone has just a few counts. Its antigen is not identified. Healthy individuals who donated bone marrow served as the donors. Sequencing was performed on PBMCs. This TCR came from a male donor in good health and CMV-seronegative. The chain employs TRBV29-1 and TRBJ1-2; D gene uncertain. This chain's CDR3 is CSVGKAAYGYTF. In DNA form, the CDR3 reads TGCAGCGTTGGGAAGGCGGCTTATGGCTACACCTTC.